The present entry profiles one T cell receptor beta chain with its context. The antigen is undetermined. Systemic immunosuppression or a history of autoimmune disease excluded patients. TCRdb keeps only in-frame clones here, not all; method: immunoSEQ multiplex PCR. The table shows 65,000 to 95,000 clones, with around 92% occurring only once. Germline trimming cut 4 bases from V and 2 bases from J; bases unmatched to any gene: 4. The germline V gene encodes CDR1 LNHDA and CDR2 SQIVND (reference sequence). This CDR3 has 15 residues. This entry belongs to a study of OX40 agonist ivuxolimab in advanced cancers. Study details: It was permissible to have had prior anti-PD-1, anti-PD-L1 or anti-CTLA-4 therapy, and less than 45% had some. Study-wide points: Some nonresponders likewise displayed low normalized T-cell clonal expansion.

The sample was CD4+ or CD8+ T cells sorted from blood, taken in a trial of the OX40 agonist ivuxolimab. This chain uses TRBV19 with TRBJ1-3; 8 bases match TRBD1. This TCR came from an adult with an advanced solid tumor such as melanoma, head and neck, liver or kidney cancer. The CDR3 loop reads CASSRTGRPGNTIYF. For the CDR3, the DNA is TGTGCCAGTAGTAGGACAGGGCGGCCTGGAAACACCATATATTTT.